A single sample is the source of the 25 T cell receptor beta chains below, sequenced in a study of control samples from healthy donors and cancer patients. The method was immunoSEQ multiplex PCR; TCRdb's version includes in-frame clones alone and lacks a portion of them. The table lists about 74,000 clones, roughly 84% of them singletons. The sequenced material came from blood. These receptors were taken from a woman aged 50 to 60 in good health.

For the CDR3, the DNA is TGTGCCAGCAGTGGGGCAGGGGGCGGTGATGGCTACACCTTC. Protein sequence: CASSGAGGGDGYTF. This chain connects TRBV27 to TRBJ1-2; 8 bases match TRBD1. This CDR3 is built from 14 residues. CDR1 and CDR2 (germline): MNHEY, SMNVEV (reference sequence). The V segment lost 5 bases and the J segment 6 bases; nucleotides outside the gene matches: 8.

The chain is built from TRBV3-1 (or the pseudogene TRBV3-2) and TRBJ2-5, with D uncertain. The CDR3 length is 14 residues. With 1 base removed from V and 4 bases from J, the gap between germline ends came to 10 bases. Looked up from germline, CDR1 is LGHDT and CDR2 is YNNKEL (reference sequence). CDR3 sequence (DNA): TGTGCCAGCAGCCAAGGGTCAGTGGTAGAGACCCAGTACTTC. Its translation is CASSQGSVVETQYF.

The DNA for the CDR3 is TGTGCCAGCAGGACCGGGACCAACAATCAGCCCCAGCATTTT. Amino acid sequence: CASRTGTNNQPQHF. This chain joins TRBV6-6 and TRBJ1-5; D is perhaps TRBD1 (5 bases). Trimming left V 6 bases short and J 3 bases short, with 12 bases between. The germline gives CDR1 MNHNY, CDR2 SVGAGI (reference sequence). The CDR3 length is 14 residues.

The CDR3 DNA is TGTGCCAGCAGTTGGTTTAACTATGGCTACACCTTC. The encoded protein is CASSWFNYGYTF. The chain carries TRBV12-3 or TRBV12-4 and TRBJ1-2; no clear D. The CDR3 has 12 amino acids. Trimming cost V 4 bases and J 1 base, with 4 bases left between them.

This chain connects TRBV6-1 to TRBJ2-2; the match to TRBD2 covers 7 bases. The CDR3 has 17 amino acids. The trim removed 2 bases at V and 6 bases at J, leaving 12 bases unmatched. Germline CDR1 and CDR2: MNHNS and SASEGT. The CDR3 is CASSESYGLEASGELFF. CDR3 bases: TGTGCCAGCAGTGAATCTTATGGACTAGAAGCGTCCGGGGAGCTGTTTTTT.

The chain uses TRBV5-1 and TRBJ1-6, with D unclear. Germline CDR1 is SGHRS and CDR2 is YFSETQ. The CDR3 sequence is 14 residues long. V lost 1 base to trimming and J lost 5 bases, with 7 bases between them. CDR3: CASSLMPDNSPLHF. In DNA form, the CDR3 reads TGCGCCAGCAGCTTGATGCCTGATAATTCACCCCTCCACTTT.

The chain uses TRBV21-1 and TRBJ1-2; no DNA check was done on the table's D call, TRBD1. TRBV21-1 constitutes a pseudogene. CDR3 length: 16 residues. CDR3 nucleotide sequence: TGTGCCAGCAGCAAAGACTACAGGGATCCTAACTATGGCTACACCTTC. Protein sequence: CASSKDYRDPNYGYTF.

The chain joins TRBV29-1 to TRBJ1-1, with no clear D. The germline V gene encodes CDR1 SQVTM and CDR2 ANQGSEA. The CDR3 sequence is 10 residues long. The ends were cut back, 1 base at V and 10 bases at J, with 7 bases in the middle. The CDR3 sequence is CSVEGPPAFF. The CDR3 nucleotides are TGCAGCGTTGAAGGCCCCCCAGCTTTCTTT.

J is TRBJ1-3 and V is TRBV7-9; tentatively, D is TRBD1 (5 bases). This CDR3 is 15 amino acids long. V dropped 5 bases and J dropped 3 bases, with 14 bases sitting between them. In germline, CDR1 is SEHNR, CDR2 FQNEAQ (reference sequence). In DNA form, the CDR3 reads TGTGCCAGCAGCCTAGGCGGGACGGATGGAAACACCATATATTTT. Translating gives CASSLGGTDGNTIYF.

This rearrangement joins TRBV5-1 to TRBJ1-1; D is possibly TRBD1 (5 bases). This CDR3 contains 14 residues. Trimming took off 0 bases at V and 5 bases at J, with 11 bases between the two ends. Germline V gene sequence: CDR1 SGHRS, CDR2 YFSETQ. CDR3 sequence reads: CASSLGNPGTEAFF. CDR3 DNA sequence: TGCGCCAGCAGCTTGGGGAACCCAGGGACTGAAGCTTTCTTT.

The chain carries TRBV6-6 and TRBJ2-2; D possibly corresponds to TRBD1 (6 bases). The CDR3 contains 16 residues. Germline CDR1 and CDR2: MNHNY and SVGAGI (reference sequence). V lost 7 bases and J lost 2, with 17 bases in between. CDR3 bases: TGTGCCAGCAATCCACTCACAGGGATTAACACCGGGGAGCTGTTTTTT. Its translation is CASNPLTGINTGELFF.

The gene calls are TRBV10-1 and TRBJ2-3; unclear D gene. V was trimmed by 4 bases and J by 5 bases, leaving 16 bases between them. The CDR3 loop spans 15 amino acids. The germline V gene encodes CDR1 WNHNN and CDR2 SYGVQD (reference sequence). CDR3 coding DNA: TGCGCCAGCAGTGGGCATGAGTCGGGTTTAGATACGCAGTATTTT. Its translation: CASSGHESGLDTQYF.

This clone was observed once. The chain joins TRBV2 to TRBJ1-5; no definite D call. Germline loops: CDR1 SNHLY, CDR2 FYNNEI. The CDR3 runs 13 residues. Trimming cost V 7 bases and J 4 bases, with 11 bases left between them. The CDR3 loop is CASMQVANQPQHF. Written as DNA, the CDR3 is TGTGCCAGCATGCAGGTAGCAAATCAGCCCCAGCATTTT.

The V gene is TRBV3-1 (or the pseudogene TRBV3-2), the J gene TRBJ2-2, with 9 nucleotides matching TRBD2. CDR1 LGHDT and CDR2 YNNKEL come from the germline V gene (reference sequence). The CDR3 covers 18 residues. V was pared by 2 bases and J by 5 bases, with 12 bases of the junction left unmatched. The CDR3 DNA follows: TGTGCCAGCAGCCAAAGTAGCGGGGGAAGGATTTTGACCGGGGAGCTGTTTTTT. It encodes CASSQSSGGRILTGELFF.

V and J are TRBV6-2 or TRBV6-3 and TRBJ1-2; no reliable D call. The CDR3 is made up of 13 amino acids. Germline V gives CDR1 MNHEY, CDR2 SVGEGT. V lost 0 bases and J lost 5, with 7 bases in between. CDR3 sequence: CASSYSGYYGYTF. CDR3 DNA sequence: TGTGCCAGCAGTTACTCAGGGTATTATGGCTACACCTTC.

V and J are TRBV6-1 and TRBJ2-3; no reliable D call. The CDR3 runs 12 residues. Trimming shortened V by 2 bases and J by 6 bases, and 6 bases separated the two germline ends. Per germline, CDR1 MNHNS and CDR2 SASEGT. The CDR3 DNA reads TGTGCCAGCAGTGAAACTCGGGATACGCAGTATTTT. Residues: CASSETRDTQYF.

The chain is built from TRBV10-3 and TRBJ2-7, with 7 bases identical to TRBD1. The CDR3 contains 14 residues. V lost 4 bases and J lost 5; bases outside the gene matches: 8. Per the germline V gene, CDR1 is ENHRY and CDR2 is SYGVKD. The CDR3 loop reads CAISVQDRPDEQYF. CDR3 DNA: TGTGCCATCAGTGTCCAGGACAGGCCCGACGAGCAGTACTTC.

The V call is TRBV3-1 (or the pseudogene TRBV3-2), the J call TRBJ2-5; no clear D gene. Trimming shortened V by 9 bases and J by 5 bases, and 13 bases separated the two germline ends. This CDR3 is built from 12 residues. Germline V CDR1 and CDR2: LGHDT, YNNKEL (reference sequence). Written as DNA, the CDR3 is TGTGCCAGTCACGAGTTGGGGGAGACCCAGTACTTC. Protein sequence: CASHELGETQYF.

The chain uses TRBV7-9 and TRBJ1-2; D not certain. CDR1 and CDR2 (germline): SEHNR, FQNEAQ (reference sequence). V lost 6 bases and J lost 4, with 15 bases in between. The CDR3 has 14 residues. The CDR3 region has the DNA TGTGCCAGCAGTTCCAATGACTTAATCTATGGCTACACCTTC. As protein: CASSSNDLIYGYTF.

This chain uses TRBV2 with TRBJ1-5, with TRBD1 as a possible D gene (5 bases). The CDR3 runs to 14 residues. The germline V gene encodes CDR1 SNHLY and CDR2 FYNNEI. Trimming took 4 bases from V and 4 from J, leaving 11 bases between them. The CDR3 nucleotides are TGTGCCAGCAGTGGAGAAACAGGAAATCAGCCCCAGCATTTT. Translation: CASSGETGNQPQHF. Full variable domain (outside the CDR3, taken from reference TRBV2 and TRBJ1-5): EPEVTQTPSHQVTQMGQEVILRCVPISNHLYFYWYRQILGQKVEFLVSFYNNEISEKSEIFDDQFSVERPDGSNFTLKIRSTKLEDSAMYFCASSGETGNQPQHFGDGTRLSIL.

This clone was counted only a few times. The rearrangement links TRBV27 to TRBJ2-3, with 9 bases aligning to TRBD2. In germline, CDR1 is MNHEY, CDR2 SMNVEV (reference sequence). J lost 3 bases, V lost 6 bases, and 7 bases had no gene match. This CDR3 contains 15 residues. The CDR3: CASSLISGGTDTQYF. For the CDR3, the DNA is TGTGCCAGCAGCCTCATTAGCGGGGGAACAGATACGCAGTATTTT.

The chain links TRBV12-3 or TRBV12-4 to TRBJ2-1; D is ambiguous. Trimming took off 2 bases at V and 9 bases at J, with 11 bases between the two ends. CDR3 size: 13 residues. DNA of the CDR3: TGTGCCAGCAGTTTACACCCCTTTGGTGAGCAGTTCTTC. This sequence encodes CASSLHPFGEQFF.

The chain carries TRBV5-1 and TRBJ1-4; possibly TRBD1 for D (5 bases). CDR3 length: 15 residues. Trimming removed 4 bases from V and 2 bases from J, with 12 bases in between. The V gene's germline CDR1 is SGHRS and CDR2 YFSETQ. The CDR3 nucleotides read TGCGCCAGCAGCCCTCGCGGGGGGACTAATGAAAAACTGTTTTTT. It is translated as CASSPRGGTNEKLFF. Full variable domain (remainder filled in from reference TRBV5-1 and TRBJ1-4): KAGVTQTPRYLIKTRGQQVTLSCSPISGHRSVSWYQQTPGQGLQFLFEYFSETQRNKGNFPGRFSGRQFSNSRSEMNVSTLELGDSALYLCASSPRGGTNEKLFFGSGTQLSVL.

This clone showed up just once. The chain joins TRBV21-1 to TRBJ1-2. TRBV21-1 is a pseudogene segment. The CDR3 runs to 13 residues. This chain's CDR3 is CASSKDGRHGYTF. The CDR3, as DNA: TGTGCCAGCAGCAAAGATGGCCGGCATGGCTACACCTTC.

The chain recombines TRBV3-1 (or the pseudogene TRBV3-2) with TRBJ1-5, with D tentatively TRBD1 (6 bases). The CDR3 contains 14 residues. Germline assignment: CDR1 LGHDT and CDR2 YNNKEL (reference sequence). V lost 2 bases, J lost 2 bases, and 7 bases lay in between. CDR3 amino acids: CASSQSGGNQPQHF. The DNA for the CDR3 is TGTGCCAGCAGCCAATCAGGGGGCAATCAGCCCCAGCATTTT.